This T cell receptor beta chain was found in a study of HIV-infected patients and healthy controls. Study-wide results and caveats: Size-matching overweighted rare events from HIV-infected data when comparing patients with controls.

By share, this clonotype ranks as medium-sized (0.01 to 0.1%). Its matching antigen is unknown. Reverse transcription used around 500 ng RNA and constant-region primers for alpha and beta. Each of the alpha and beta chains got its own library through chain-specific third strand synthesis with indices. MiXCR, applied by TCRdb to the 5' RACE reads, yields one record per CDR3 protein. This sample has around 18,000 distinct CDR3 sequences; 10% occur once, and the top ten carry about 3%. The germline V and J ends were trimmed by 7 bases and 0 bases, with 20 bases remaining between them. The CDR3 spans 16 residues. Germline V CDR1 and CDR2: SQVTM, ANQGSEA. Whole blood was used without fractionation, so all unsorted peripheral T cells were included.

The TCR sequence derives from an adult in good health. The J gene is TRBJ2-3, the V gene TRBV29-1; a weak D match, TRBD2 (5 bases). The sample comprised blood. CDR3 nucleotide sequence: TGCAGCGCGAGGCGGACTTTTGAGTCTAGCACAGATACGCAGTATTTT. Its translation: CSARRTFESSTDTQYF.